Described below is a single T cell receptor (beta chain) sequence and its context. TCRdb re-derived calls from the RT-PCR reads in MiXCR, one entry per CDR3 protein. Of about 88,000 distinct CDR3 sequences listed, 48% were seen once; the top ten hold roughly 64%. V lost 5 bases and J 3 bases, leaving 10 bases between the germline ends. There are 13 residues in the CDR3. This sample stems from a study of patients and donors after allogeneic stem cell transplantation. This sequence joins TRBV12-3 or TRBV12-4 and TRBJ1-1, with D possibly matching TRBD1 (5 bases). The receptor's source is a human donor who was either an allogeneic HSCT recipient or a stem cell or donor lymphocyte infusion donor (not recorded which). It is not recorded whose cells these are; they may come from a transplant donor. What was sequenced was blood, either unsorted or a sorted T cell fraction (not recorded which). The CDR3 nucleotides read TGTGCCAGCAGTCCCGGGACGTACACTGAAGCTTTCTTT. It codes for CASSPGTYTEAFF.